These 15 T cell receptor beta chains share one sample of origin, sequenced in a study of Graves' ophthalmopathy and Graves' hyperthyroidism. Amplification from RNA transcripts yielded the TCR beta CDR3 regions. RT-PCR with HTBI primers came first, then second-round multiplex PCR. Each CDR3 protein is one row after TCRdb ran MiXCR on the multiplex PCR reads. The sample records 300,000 or so distinct CDR3 sequences, 15% to 20% being singletons. Sequenced sample: peripheral blood. All receptors come from an adult man with Graves' ophthalmopathy.

On this clonotype itself: One end of the junction varies from germline; a read error may be responsible. The chain combines TRBV7-9 with TRBJ2-7, with D perhaps TRBD1 (6 bases). CDR3 length: 14 amino acids. Germline V gives CDR1 SEHNR, CDR2 FQNEAQ (reference sequence). CDR3: CASSLADRAYEQSF. The DNA for the CDR3 is TGTGCCAGCAGCTTAGCGGACAGAGCCTACGAGCAGTCCTTC.

This clonotype was observed at least ten times. The chain links TRBV12-3 or TRBV12-4 to TRBJ2-5; 7 nucleotides align to TRBD2. Trimming took 7 bases from V and 5 from J; bases not matched to a gene: 7. CDR3 length: 13 residues. The CDR3 bases are TGTGCCAGCACCGAGACTAGCCAGGAGACCCAGTACTTC. As protein: CASTETSQETQYF.

This clonotype was seen ten or more times. This chain joins TRBV6-5 and TRBJ1-6; D is ambiguous. Trimming shortened V by 0 bases and J by 0 bases, and 12 bases separated the two germline ends. The CDR3 covers 18 residues. The germline CDR1 and CDR2 sequences are MNHEY and SVGAGI. The CDR3 nucleotides read TGTGCCAGCAGTTACTCGGCGGCAGGCAGCTCCTATAATTCACCCCTCCACTTT. Protein product: CASSYSAAGSSYNSPLHF.

This clonotype has ten or more counts. This rearrangement joins TRBV2 to TRBJ1-6, with a tentative D call TRBD1 (5 bases). From germline, CDR1 is SNHLY and CDR2 FYNNEI. This CDR3 region has 15 residues. Trimming pared 4 bases from V and 10 bases from J, leaving 17 bases between. The CDR3 loop reads CASSGAQVRDSPLHF. CDR3 bases: TGTGCCAGCAGTGGGGCACAAGTACGGGACTCACCCCTCCACTTT.

This clonotype was picked up many times. This chain joins TRBV6-5 and TRBJ1-3; weak D call: TRBD1 (5 bases). V lost 2 bases and J 2 bases, leaving 13 bases between the germline ends. The CDR3 contains 16 residues. The germline V gene has CDR1 MNHEY and CDR2 SVGAGI. The CDR3 loop is CASSYGGVGAGNTIYF. The CDR3 nucleotides are TGTGCCAGCAGTTACGGGGGGGTGGGTGCTGGAAACACCATATATTTT.

V gene TRBV19 combines with J gene TRBJ1-5; perhaps TRBD1 as D (5 bases). Germline lookup yields CDR1 LNHDA and CDR2 SQIVND (reference sequence). Trimming took off 0 bases at V and 9 bases at J, with 15 bases between the two ends. There are 15 residues in the CDR3. The CDR3 sequence is CASSIEGAQGAPQHF. CDR3 nucleotides: TGTGCCAGTAGTATAGAGGGTGCCCAGGGTGCGCCCCAGCATTTT.

In this sample, this clonotype turned up many times. This sequence joins TRBV7-9 and TRBJ2-3, with a weak D call TRBD1 (5 bases). V lost 0 bases and J 7 bases, leaving 20 bases between the germline ends. CDR3 length equals 17 residues. Germline V gene lookup returns CDR1 SEHNR and CDR2 FQNEAQ (reference sequence). Here the CDR3 DNA reads TGTGCCAGCAGCTTAGCCTGGGGCAGCCGAGACGAACATACGCAGTATTTT. This gives the protein CASSLAWGSRDEHTQYF.

Ten or more counts support this clonotype. This chain links TRBV6-5 with TRBJ2-2, with TRBD1 matching over 7 bases. V was pared by 9 bases and J by 0 bases, with 10 bases of the junction left unmatched. The CDR3 is made up of 16 amino acids. CDR1 and CDR2 from the germline V gene are MNHEY and SVGAGI. The CDR3 coding sequence is TGTGCCAGTAGGGGGCTTCAAGCTACGAACACCGGGGAGCTGTTTTTT. Encoded protein: CASRGLQATNTGELFF.

This clonotype has a count of ten or more. This chain links TRBV11-2 with TRBJ1-5, with D possibly matching TRBD1 (5 bases). V lost 0 bases and J lost 3, with 9 bases in between. CDR1 is SGHAT and CDR2 is FQNNGV in the germline V gene. The length of the CDR3 is 15 residues. DNA of the CDR3: TGTGCCAGCAGCTTAGATAAAGGGGCCAATCAGCCCCAGCATTTT. Its protein is CASSLDKGANQPQHF.

The table lists this clonotype with a few counts. The chain carries TRBV30 and TRBJ2-5; D may be TRBD1 (6 bases). The germline V gene encodes CDR1 GTSNPN and CDR2 SVGIG (reference sequence). V was cut by 0 bases and J by 5 bases, with 13 bases left in between. The CDR3 extends over 14 amino acids. For the CDR3, the DNA is TGTGCCTGGAGTGTATGGGGGCCCGGGGAGACCCAGTACTTC. It encodes CAWSVWGPGETQYF.

This clonotype was recorded many times. The rearrangement joins TRBV29-1 to TRBJ1-1; D is perhaps TRBD1 (5 bases). The V and J ends lost 4 bases and 4 bases respectively, with 13 bases between them. Germline V lookup: CDR1 SQVTM, CDR2 ANQGSEA. The CDR3 consists of 13 residues. The CDR3 DNA follows: TGCAGCGTTGCGGGGGGGGGAGTCACTGAAGCTTTCTTT. It encodes CSVAGGGVTEAFF.

The J gene is TRBJ2-2, the V gene TRBV6-2 or TRBV6-3; D may be TRBD1 (6 bases). The CDR3 totals 15 residues. Germline loops: CDR1 MNHEY, CDR2 SVGEGT. Trimming took 6 bases from V and 6 from J, leaving 17 bases between them. CDR3 amino acids: CASRAPRRGSGELFF. CDR3 in DNA: TGTGCCAGCAGAGCGCCGCGCAGGGGTTCCGGGGAGCTGTTTTTT.

This clonotype appeared a few times. This rearrangement joins TRBV30 to TRBJ2-7, with D tentatively TRBD2 (6 bases). This CDR3 region has 13 residues. Trimming cost V 5 bases and J 0 bases, with 11 bases left between them. Germline V CDR1 and CDR2: GTSNPN, SVGIG (reference sequence). The CDR3: CAWGRGSSYEQYF. The CDR3, as DNA: TGTGCCTGGGGGCGGGGCAGCTCCTACGAGCAGTACTTC.

The chain is built from TRBV2 and TRBJ2-2; 7 positions match TRBD2. Germline V gives CDR1 SNHLY, CDR2 FYNNEI. The CDR3 is 14 residues long. Losses at the gene ends were 7 bases for V and 1 base for J; bases not matched to a gene: 3. The CDR3 loop is CASIAGENTGELFF. In DNA, the CDR3 is TGTGCCAGCATTGCGGGGGAGAACACCGGGGAGCTGTTTTTT.

This clonotype has a count of ten or more. The V gene is TRBV7-6, the J gene TRBJ2-2, with 10 bases that match TRBD2. V was pared by 2 bases and J by 1 base, with 7 bases of the junction left unmatched. This CDR3 spans 18 amino acids. CDR1 and CDR2 (germline): SGHVS, FNYEAQ. The CDR3 protein is CASSLLLAGALNTGELFF. The CDR3 DNA follows: TGTGCCAGCAGCTTACTTCTAGCGGGAGCCCTGAACACCGGGGAGCTGTTTTTT.